The sequence of this TCR beta chain was determined in a study of T cells expressing NK-cell markers. General study points: What remained unclear was the HCMV specificity of expanded NKG2C+ T cell clones.

The CDR3 is 13 residues long. Germline loops: CDR1 SQVTM, CDR2 ANQGSEA. TCR beta cDNA was generated via 5'RACE template switching incorporating UMIs. TCRdb reprocessed the 5' RACE reads, keeping one entry per CDR3 protein, no DNA. Here the sample table reports approximately 550,000 distinct CDR3 sequences. In the case of this clonotype: The target antigen is unknown.

The receptor was derived from a man younger than 35 in good health. The sequenced material came from blood T cells: a sorted CD56 or NKG2C T cell subset, CD4+ or CD8+ T cells, or bulk PBMC T cells (not recorded which). J is TRBJ2-2 and V is TRBV29-1; TCRdb designates TRBD2, a call that cannot be tested without DNA. The CDR3 sequence is CSAGVGSSGELFF.